These 9 T cell receptor beta chains came from one sample sequenced in a study of neurological immune-mediated disorders. TCRdb independently ran MiXCR on the 5' RACE reads; one entry per CDR3 protein. This sample carries roughly 30,000 distinct CDR3 sequences, about an eighth of them seen once, and the ten largest clones take more than 4.5%. The time point here: technical triplicate 2. The source material was CD4+ T cells from blood. Receptor source: a female donor with HTLV-1-associated myelopathy (HAM/TSP).

This clonotype was seen many times. The rearrangement joins TRBV5-1 to TRBJ2-4, with a tentative D call TRBD2 (6 bases). Trimming shortened V by 4 bases and J by 3 bases, and 11 bases separated the two germline ends. Looked up from germline, CDR1 is SGHRS and CDR2 is YFSETQ. The CDR3 extends over 14 amino acids. CDR3 loop: CASSNPGSKNIQYF. The CDR3 DNA reads TGCGCCAGCAGCAATCCCGGGAGCAAAAACATTCAGTACTTC.

In its sample, this clonotype was seen many times. The J gene is TRBJ2-7, the V gene TRBV28, with TRBD1 identical over 7 bases. Germline lookup yields CDR1 MDHEN and CDR2 SYDVKM. V was clipped by 4 bases and J by 3 bases; unmatched bases: 9. The CDR3 loop spans 15 amino acids. CDR3 in DNA: TGTGCCAGCAGTTCCCCCGCAGGGGGTAGCTACGAGCAGTACTTC. Its protein product is CASSSPAGGSYEQYF.

This clonotype was observed at least ten times. V and J are TRBV15 and TRBJ2-3; D not resolved. The CDR3 runs 14 residues. Germline loops: CDR1 LNHNV, CDR2 YYDKDF (reference sequence). The V end lost 0 bases, the J end lost 3 bases, and 7 bases lay between the germline ends. CDR3 loop: CATSRDSGTDTQYF. CDR3 DNA: TGTGCCACCAGCAGAGATTCCGGGACAGATACGCAGTATTTT.

Judged by abundance, this clonotype is medium-sized (0.01 to 0.1%). The V call is TRBV20-1, the J call TRBJ1-1; 12 bases match TRBD1. The CDR3 is 13 residues long. The ends lost 3 bases at V and 11 bases at J; junction bases unmatched: 7. Germline CDR1 and CDR2: DFQATT and SNEGSKA (reference sequence). CDR3 region: CSASSGTGGWAFF. CDR3 coding DNA: TGCAGTGCTAGTTCCGGGACAGGGGGCTGGGCTTTCTTT.

This clonotype was seen repeatedly, ten times or more. The rearrangement links TRBV27 to TRBJ2-5, with no clear D. This CDR3 spans 12 amino acids. Trimming took off 1 base at V and 5 bases at J, with 5 bases between the two ends. CDR1 and CDR2 from the germline V gene are MNHEY and SMNVEV (reference sequence). The CDR3 bases are TGTGCCAGCAGTTTATTAGGGGAGACCCAGTACTTC. Protein product: CASSLLGETQYF.

This clonotype was recorded at least ten times. The chain recombines TRBV5-5 with TRBJ2-1; unclear D gene. The V and J ends lost 0 bases and 9 bases respectively, with 16 bases between them. The germline CDR1 and CDR2 sequences are SGHKS and YYEKEE (reference sequence). The CDR3 totals 15 residues. DNA of the CDR3: TGTGCCAGCAGCTTGGACTCCTCGACCGACGGTGAGCAGTTCTTC. Amino acid sequence: CASSLDSSTDGEQFF.

This clonotype was observed at least ten times. The chain joins TRBV12-5 to TRBJ1-5, with 9 bases fitting TRBD1. The CDR3 is made up of 17 amino acids. CDR1 is LGHNT and CDR2 is FRNRAP in the germline V gene. V was pared by 3 bases and J by 4 bases, with 10 bases of the junction left unmatched. CDR3 DNA sequence: TGTGCTAGTGGTTTCACAGGGGGCAGGGGTTATAATCAGCCCCAGCATTTT. This sequence encodes CASGFTGGRGYNQPQHF.

The table lists this clonotype with many counts. The chain is built from TRBV29-1 and TRBJ1-2, with 12 bases identical to TRBD1. Germline V gene lookup returns CDR1 SQVTM and CDR2 ANQGSEA. The length of the CDR3 is 17 residues. Losses at the gene ends were 2 bases for V and 3 bases for J; bases not matched to a gene: 10. As DNA, the CDR3 is TGCAGCGTTGAAATAAGGGGGACAGGGGGCTTATACTATGGCTACACCTTC. Translation gives CSVEIRGTGGLYYGYTF.

In this sample, this clonotype turned up many times. This chain connects TRBV2 to TRBJ2-7; D not certain. V was trimmed by 3 bases and J by 3 bases, leaving 18 bases between them. CDR1 and CDR2 from the germline V gene are SNHLY and FYNNEI. This CDR3 is 16 amino acids long. For the CDR3, the DNA is TGTGCCAGCAGTGAGAGCAGGCTCGTATTAAACTACGAGCAGTACTTC. This sequence encodes CASSESRLVLNYEQYF.